The 30 T cell receptor beta chains in this list originate from one sample, sequenced in a study of cytomegalovirus exposure and HLA in healthy donors. Repertoires were generated with immunoSEQ multiplex PCR, while TCRdb's copy carries only in-frame clones and drops some. The sample holds approximately 160,000 clones, 91% seen once. Sequencing was carried out using PBMCs. The source of these receptors is a young woman in good health and CMV-seropositive.

The chain combines TRBV18 with TRBJ2-7; TRBD2 agrees at 8 bases. The CDR3 covers 15 residues. With V trimmed by 1 base and J by 2 bases, 4 bases remained unmatched. Germline loops: CDR1 KGHSH, CDR2 LQKENI. The CDR3: CASSPLDSGAYEQYF. The CDR3 coding sequence is TGTGCCAGCTCACCACTGGATAGCGGGGCCTACGAGCAGTACTTC.

The chain couples TRBV11-2 to TRBJ2-7; TRBD2 matches 12 bases. CDR1 and CDR2 from the germline V gene are SGHAT and FQNNGV. CDR3 length equals 15 residues. The V segment lost 2 bases and the J segment 7 bases; nucleotides outside the gene matches: 6. In DNA, the CDR3 is TGTGCCAGCAGCTTACGGACTAGCGGGGCAGGTGAGCAGTACTTC. It encodes CASSLRTSGAGEQYF.

The chain links TRBV7-9 to TRBJ1-2; D is unclear. Trimming pared 5 bases from V and 4 bases from J, leaving 14 bases between. This CDR3 has 14 residues. Germline CDR1 is SEHNR and CDR2 is FQNEAQ (reference sequence). CDR3 DNA sequence: TGTGCCAGCAGCCCGGCCCAGGAACCCTATGGCTACACCTTC. It translates to CASSPAQEPYGYTF.

The chain links TRBV7-3 to TRBJ2-3; D call uncertain. The CDR3 is made up of 15 amino acids. The germline V and J ends were trimmed by 3 bases and 1 base, with 11 bases remaining between them. The germline gives CDR1 SGHTA, CDR2 FQGTGA. The CDR3 region is CASSLGSHRTDTQYF. The CDR3 nucleotides are TGTGCCAGCAGCTTGGGTAGCCACCGCACAGATACGCAGTATTTT.

J is TRBJ1-2 and V is TRBV7-9; D is ambiguous. CDR1 is SEHNR, CDR2 FQNEAQ, per germline (reference sequence). V was cut by 1 base and J by 0 bases, with 9 bases left in between. CDR3 length equals 15 residues. The CDR3 region has the DNA TGTGCCAGCAGCTTAGAGTCAGGATCTAACTATGGCTACACCTTC. Its translation is CASSLESGSNYGYTF.

The chain uses TRBV9 and TRBJ2-3; 14 nucleotides agree with TRBD2. CDR1 is SGDLS, CDR2 YYNGEE, per germline. The V and J ends lost 4 bases and 5 bases, in that order; junction bases with no gene match: 18. The length of the CDR3 is 20 residues. In DNA form, the CDR3 reads TGTGCCAGCAGCCCCGGGACTAGCGGGAGTAATTGGTTGGCAGGAGATACGCAGTATTTT. This codes for CASSPGTSGSNWLAGDTQYF.

This chain uses TRBV2 with TRBJ2-5, with 7 bases identical to TRBD2. The V gene end was trimmed by 4 bases and the J gene end by 5 bases; junction bases not matched to a gene: 10. From germline, CDR1 is SNHLY and CDR2 FYNNEI. The CDR3 totals 15 residues. CDR3 residues: CASSGGAGLRETQYF. DNA for the CDR3: TGTGCCAGCAGTGGTGGAGCGGGGCTGAGGGAGACCCAGTACTTC.

This chain joins TRBV5-5 and TRBJ2-7, with 11 bases fitting TRBD1. V shed 2 bases, J shed 7 bases, and the junction held 5 bases outside the gene matches. Looked up from germline, CDR1 is SGHKS and CDR2 is YYEKEE (reference sequence). The length of the CDR3 is 14 residues. The DNA of the CDR3 is TGTGCCAGCAGCTTTGGACAGGGGGCCGGGGAGCAGTACTTC. Encoded protein: CASSFGQGAGEQYF.

The rearrangement joins TRBV23-1 to TRBJ2-1; 7 nucleotides agree with TRBD1. TRBV23-1 falls under the ORF class, with uncertain function. This CDR3 has 15 residues. The V segment lost 6 bases and the J segment 6 bases; nucleotides outside the gene matches: 11. This CDR3 reads CASRQTYRGSNEQFF. As DNA, the CDR3 is TGCGCCAGCAGACAAACTTACAGGGGAAGCAATGAGCAGTTCTTC.

This clone was counted once. The chain carries TRBV27 and TRBJ1-2, with a weak D call TRBD1 (5 bases). The CDR3 has 14 residues. In germline, CDR1 is MNHEY, CDR2 SMNVEV (reference sequence). V lost 6 bases and J 8 bases, leaving 19 bases between the germline ends. The CDR3 sequence: CASSPRRGEHGYTF. CDR3 DNA: TGTGCCAGCAGCCCCCGGCGGGGGGAACACGGCTACACCTTC.

The sample holds one count of this clone. V and J are TRBV19 and TRBJ1-5; a possible D gene is TRBD1 (5 bases). V was cut by 3 bases and J by 4 bases, with 16 bases left in between. The CDR3 spans 16 residues. Germline lookup yields CDR1 LNHDA and CDR2 SQIVND (reference sequence). The CDR3 loop is CASSIAATAYNQPQHF. As DNA, the CDR3 is TGTGCCAGTAGTATTGCCGCGACAGCCTATAATCAGCCCCAGCATTTT.

The chain combines TRBV4-1 with TRBJ1-2; 7 bases map to TRBD1. Germline V CDR1 and CDR2: MGHRA, YSYEKL. V shed 4 bases and J 8 bases; nucleotides not matched to a gene: 7. The CDR3 extends over 13 amino acids. The CDR3 loop is CASSPGTEVGYTF. The CDR3 DNA sequence: TGCGCCAGCAGCCCCGGGACAGAGGTCGGCTACACCTTC.

The chain has TRBV7-2 and TRBJ2-7; 11 bases map to TRBD2. The germline gives CDR1 SGHTA, CDR2 FQGNSA. J was trimmed by 6 bases and V by 1 base; bases with no gene match: 5. The CDR3 is 15 residues long. The CDR3 region has the DNA TGTGCCAGCAGCTTAGACCCTAGCGGGAGGCGCGAGCAGTACTTC. It encodes CASSLDPSGRREQYF. Full variable domain (rest looked up from reference TRBV7-2 and TRBJ2-7): GAGVSQSPSNKVTEKGKDVELRCDPISGHTALYWYRQSLGQGLEFLIYFQGNSAPDKSGLPSDRFSAERTGGSVSTLTIQRTQQEDSAVYLCASSLDPSGRREQYFGPGTRLTVT.

V usage is TRBV30 and J usage is TRBJ2-2; TRBD2 matches at 14 bases. J was trimmed by 2 bases and V by 4 bases; bases with no gene match: 3. Germline CDR1 and CDR2: GTSNPN and SVGIG (reference sequence). The CDR3 spans 16 residues. The chain's CDR3 is CAWKGTSGGNTGELFF. For the CDR3, the DNA is TGTGCCTGGAAAGGGACTAGCGGGGGAAACACCGGGGAGCTGTTTTTT.

This rearrangement joins TRBV2 to TRBJ2-1; D remains ambiguous. CDR3 size: 15 residues. V was shortened by 6 bases and J by 3 bases, with 15 bases between the two germline ends. The germline V gene has CDR1 SNHLY and CDR2 FYNNEI. For the CDR3, the DNA is TGTGCCAGCAGCCCTCGGAAGCGAGTCTACAATGAGCAGTTCTTC. This codes for CASSPRKRVYNEQFF.

The rearrangement joins TRBV4-1 to TRBJ2-3; 14 bases match TRBD2. Germline values: CDR1 MGHRA, CDR2 YSYEKL. The CDR3 spans 18 residues. J gave up 9 bases and V 6 bases, and 17 bases lay outside the gene matches. The CDR3 here is CASSPGLAGGPLWETQYF. In DNA form, the CDR3 reads TGCGCCAGCAGTCCCGGACTAGCGGGAGGCCCTCTCTGGGAAACGCAGTATTTT.

The genes are TRBV5-1 and TRBJ2-5; D perhaps matches TRBD1 (6 bases). The germline CDR1 and CDR2 sequences are SGHRS and YFSETQ. The V end lost 0 bases, the J end lost 1 base, and 10 bases lay between the germline ends. The length of the CDR3 is 15 residues. The CDR3 sequence: CASSLAEGGQETQYF. Written as DNA, the CDR3 is TGCGCCAGCAGCTTGGCCGAAGGGGGCCAAGAGACCCAGTACTTC.

The genes are TRBV14 and TRBJ1-2; 8 positions match TRBD1. J was trimmed by 3 bases and V by 1 base; bases with no gene match: 16. The CDR3 extends over 19 amino acids. The germline CDR1 and CDR2 sequences are SGHDN and FVKESK. This CDR3 is CASSQVNLRTGSGYYGYTF. The CDR3 DNA sequence: TGTGCCAGCAGCCAAGTCAACCTTAGGACAGGGTCGGGCTACTATGGCTACACCTTC.

The V and J genes are TRBV28 and TRBJ1-1, with a possible D match to TRBD1 (5 bases). V lost 1 base and J 5 bases, leaving 11 bases between the germline ends. Germline loops: CDR1 MDHEN, CDR2 SYDVKM. This CDR3 comprises 14 residues. The CDR3 loop reads CASSLSGAETEAFF. CDR3 coding DNA: TGTGCCAGCAGTTTATCTGGGGCAGAGACTGAAGCTTTCTTT.

The chain links TRBV14 to TRBJ1-2; 8 nucleotides agree with TRBD1. This CDR3 contains 15 residues. Germline loops: CDR1 SGHDN, CDR2 FVKESK. Trimming at V came to 3 bases and at J to 4 bases, leaving 7 bases not matched to a gene. CDR3 DNA: TGTGCCAGCAGCCAGGGACAGGACCCCTTCTATGGCTACACCTTC. Its protein is CASSQGQDPFYGYTF. The variable domain in full, with the rest retrieved from reference TRBV14 and TRBJ1-2, is EAGVTQFPSHSVIEKGQTVTLRCDPISGHDNLYWYRRVMGKEIKFLLHFVKESKQDESGMPNNRFLAERTGGTYSTLKVQPAELEDSGVYFCASSQGQDPFYGYTFGSGTRLTVV.

The J gene is TRBJ2-3, the V gene TRBV11-2, with D unresolved. The V and J ends lost 4 bases and 4 bases respectively, with 9 bases between them. CDR3 length: 13 residues. Germline V CDR1 and CDR2: SGHAT, FQNNGV. The CDR3 reads CASSSYAADTQYF. In nucleotides, the CDR3 is TGTGCCAGCAGCTCCTACGCGGCAGATACGCAGTATTTT.

The chain couples TRBV5-4 to TRBJ2-7; TRBD2 is a possible D gene (6 bases). The CDR3 sequence is 16 residues long. Trimming removed 0 bases from V and 2 bases from J, with 15 bases in between. The germline gives CDR1 SGHNT, CDR2 YYREEE (reference sequence). CDR3 in amino acids: CASSLEVGRGAYEQYF. Written as DNA, the CDR3 is TGTGCCAGCAGCTTGGAGGTCGGGAGAGGGGCCTACGAGCAGTACTTC.

This rearrangement joins TRBV5-1 to TRBJ1-5; D is ambiguous. The V gene's germline CDR1 is SGHRS and CDR2 YFSETQ. Deletions cut 0 bases from V and 4 bases from J, with 8 bases between. The CDR3 covers 14 residues. The CDR3 DNA reads as TGCGCCAGCAGCTTGGACAGCCTAAATCAGCCCCAGCATTTT. Amino acids: CASSLDSLNQPQHF.

This clone showed up just a few times. This chain uses TRBV9 with TRBJ2-7, with D possibly being TRBD2 (5 bases). V lost 0 bases to trimming and J lost 0 bases, with 7 bases between them. This CDR3 spans 14 amino acids. CDR1 and CDR2 from the germline V gene are SGDLS and YYNGEE. The CDR3 coding sequence is TGTGCCAGCAGCGTAGGTGGGAGCTCCTACGAGCAGTACTTC. This encodes CASSVGGSSYEQYF.

The V call is TRBV30, the J call TRBJ2-2; TRBD2 agrees at 15 bases. Germline V gives CDR1 GTSNPN, CDR2 SVGIG (reference sequence). With V trimmed by 4 bases and J by 5 bases, 5 bases remained unmatched. The CDR3 runs to 16 residues. The CDR3 nucleotides are TGTGCCTGGATTACAGGGACTAGCGGGGGGACCGGGGAGCTGTTTTTT. Translating gives CAWITGTSGGTGELFF.

Only one count was recorded for this clone. CDR3 protein: CASSLDGTGADTQYF. The CDR3 region has the DNA TGCGCCAGCAGCTTGGACGGTACGGGGGCAGATACGCAGTATTTT. This chain joins TRBV5-1 and TRBJ2-3; TRBD2 might be the D (6 bases). The CDR3 length is 15 residues. V dropped 0 bases and J dropped 4 bases, with 12 bases sitting between them. CDR1 is SGHRS, CDR2 YFSETQ, per germline.

The rearrangement links TRBV10-3 to TRBJ2-2; the match to TRBD2 covers 12 bases. Looked up from germline, CDR1 is ENHRY and CDR2 is SYGVKD. The CDR3 spans 18 residues. J was trimmed by 7 bases and V by 4 bases; bases with no gene match: 13. The CDR3 loop is CAISARPTSGSIFGELFF. The CDR3 DNA sequence: TGTGCCATCAGTGCCCGGCCGACTAGCGGGAGTATCTTCGGGGAGCTGTTTTTT.

J is TRBJ2-3 and V is TRBV15; D is ambiguous. The CDR3 loop spans 13 amino acids. Germline V CDR1 and CDR2: LNHNV, YYDKDF (reference sequence). Trimming removed 0 bases from V and 4 bases from J, with 5 bases in between. CDR3 bases: TGTGCCACCAGCAGAGATCCAGCAGATACGCAGTATTTT. Protein product: CATSRDPADTQYF. The variable domain in full, completed from reference TRBV15 and TRBJ2-3, reads DAMVIQNPRYQVTQFGKPVTLSCSQTLNHNVMYWYQQKSSQAPKLLFHYYDKDFNNEADTPDNFQSRRPNTSFCFLDIRSPGLGDTAMYLCATSRDPADTQYFGPGTRLTVL.

J is TRBJ1-2 and V is TRBV10-3, with TRBD1 identical over 12 bases. Germline V gene data show CDR1 as ENHRY and CDR2 as SYGVKD. The CDR3 length is 17 residues. V gave up 0 bases and J gave up 7 bases; unmatched junction bases: 9. For the CDR3, the DNA is TGTGCCATCAGTGAGTCGAAGGGACAGGGGGCATTTGTTGGCTACACCTTC. Translation gives CAISESKGQGAFVGYTF.

The gene calls are TRBV4-3 and TRBJ2-1; TRBD2 might be the D (6 bases). The CDR3 consists of 13 residues. Trimming cost V 5 bases and J 3 bases, with 8 bases left between them. Germline V gene data show CDR1 as LGHNA and CDR2 as YSLEER. In DNA form, the CDR3 reads TGCGCCAGCAGCTCGGGACTCTACAATGAGCAGTTCTTC. Its protein is CASSSGLYNEQFF.